This paragraph covers one TCR beta chain sequence. Its target is not known. Selected positively for CCR7 and CD45RO-negative, naive CD8 cells excluded terminally differentiated effector memory CD45RA+ cells. Each sample came from a Caucasian adult donor living in Nashville, Tennessee. The data originate from a study of shared clonotypes between healthy human individuals. Study-level findings and limits: Naive subsets generally had larger estimated richness than memory subsets. Generation of non-shared clonotypes was less probable than generation of clonotypes shared by all four donors.

CDR3 length equals 15 residues. The V gene's germline CDR1 is LGHNA and CDR2 YNFKEQ. V shed 1 base and J shed 8 bases, with 16 bases lying between them. Deep was the level used in running the assay. Libraries were prepared by immunoSEQ multiplex PCR; TCRdb keeps only in-frame clonotypes and omits some of them. The table includes about 600,000 clones, 95% to 96% detected once. This sequence originates from a woman under 40 in good health. The chain combines TRBV4-2 with TRBJ2-3; D gene uncertain. Sequenced: naive CD8+ T cells sorted from blood. CDR3 in DNA: TGTGCCAGCAGCCAAGGGAAGTTTCAGCTCGGTACGCAGTATTTT. Amino acids: CASSQGKFQLGTQYF.